This is a list of T cell receptor beta chains from one sample in a study of blood T cell repertoires in COVID-19. Sequencing used immunoSEQ multiplex PCR; TCRdb keeps in-frame clones, though not all of them. The repertoire consists of under 95,000 clones, with approximately 88% occurring once and the leading ten covering roughly 5%. Sequencing input: peripheral blood. Receptor source: a man in his fifties or sixties with acute or convalescent COVID-19. Each CDR3 is given with its conserved first and last residue. The order of the fields is D gene, clone size, V gene, J gene, CDR3 DNA, CDR3 protein. A D gene is named only where the DNA matches it firmly. Not every row has a clone size; where given, it reads once, few, many or a size class.

d_gene: -
abundance: -
v_gene: TRBV3-1/TRBV3-2
j_gene: TRBJ1-5
CDR3nt: TGTGCCAGCAGCCAATGGGGGGAAGATCAGCCCCAGCATTTT
CDR3aa: CASSQWGEDQPQHF

d_gene: TRBD1
abundance: -
v_gene: TRBV14
j_gene: TRBJ1-4
CDR3nt: TGTGCCAGCAGCCCGCAGGGGGCTGTAGAAAAACTGTTTTTT
CDR3aa: CASSPQGAVEKLFF

d_gene: TRBD2
abundance: -
v_gene: TRBV11-1
j_gene: TRBJ2-7
CDR3nt: TGTGCCAGCAGCCAACAGACTAGCGGGGCCTCCTACGAGCAGTACTTC
CDR3aa: CASSQQTSGASYEQYF

d_gene: -
abundance: -
v_gene: TRBV18
j_gene: TRBJ1-5
CDR3nt: TGTGCCAGCTCACAAGGACATAATCAGCCCCAGCATTTT
CDR3aa: CASSQGHNQPQHF

d_gene: -
abundance: -
v_gene: TRBV6-6
j_gene: TRBJ1-1
CDR3nt: TGTGCCAGCAGTGTCCAGCAGGGAGGTGGGGCTGAAGCTTTCTTT
CDR3aa: CASSVQQGGGAEAFF

d_gene: -
abundance: -
v_gene: TRBV6-5
j_gene: TRBJ1-1
CDR3nt: TGTGCCAGCAGTTACCGGGAAATGAACACTGAAGCTTTCTTT
CDR3aa: CASSYREMNTEAFF

d_gene: -
abundance: -
v_gene: TRBV4-3
j_gene: TRBJ1-1
CDR3nt: TGCGCCAGCAGCCAAGAACCGCGTATTACAGCTTTCTTT
CDR3aa: CASSQEPRITAFF

d_gene: -
abundance: -
v_gene: TRBV4-2
j_gene: TRBJ1-2
CDR3nt: TGTGCCAGCAGCCAACCGGACAGCCTCTATGGCTACACCTTC
CDR3aa: CASSQPDSLYGYTF

d_gene: TRBD2
abundance: -
v_gene: TRBV7-2
j_gene: TRBJ2-1
CDR3nt: TGTGCCAGCAGCTTAGTGAGCGGGGGAGCTTACAATGAGCAGTTCTTC
CDR3aa: CASSLVSGGAYNEQFF

d_gene: TRBD1
abundance: -
v_gene: TRBV4-3
j_gene: TRBJ1-4
CDR3nt: TGCGCCAGCAGCCAAGACCTAAACAGGGGACTTAATGAAAAACTGTTTTTT
CDR3aa: CASSQDLNRGLNEKLFF

d_gene: TRBD2
abundance: once
v_gene: TRBV3-1/TRBV3-2
j_gene: TRBJ2-3
CDR3nt: TGTGCCAGCAGCCAAGTTCCCCTAGCGGCTAGCACAGATACGCAGTATTTT
CDR3aa: CASSQVPLAASTDTQYF

d_gene: -
abundance: -
v_gene: TRBV28
j_gene: TRBJ2-7
CDR3nt: TGTGCCAGCAGTCTTAGGTCGGGCTACGAGCAGTACTTC
CDR3aa: CASSLRSGYEQYF

d_gene: TRBD1
abundance: -
v_gene: TRBV19
j_gene: TRBJ1-2
CDR3nt: TGTGCCAGTACCCCTCCGACAGGGGGGGACTATGGCTACACCTTC
CDR3aa: CASTPPTGGDYGYTF

d_gene: TRBD2
abundance: once
v_gene: TRBV7-8
j_gene: TRBJ2-3
CDR3nt: TGTGCCAGCAGCAAAGTTTTGGCGGGGGTGAGGTCAGATACGCAGTATTTT
CDR3aa: CASSKVLAGVRSDTQYF

d_gene: -
abundance: -
v_gene: TRBV3-1/TRBV3-2
j_gene: TRBJ1-5
CDR3nt: TGTGCCAGCAGCGAAAATGGGGCGGCCCAGGAGCCCCAGCATTTT
CDR3aa: CASSENGAAQEPQHF

d_gene: -
abundance: -
v_gene: TRBV29-1
j_gene: TRBJ2-7
CDR3nt: TGCAGCGCAATCCACAGTAACTACGAGCAGTACTTC
CDR3aa: CSAIHSNYEQYF

d_gene: -
abundance: -
v_gene: TRBV7-2
j_gene: TRBJ2-5
CDR3nt: TGTGCCAGCAGCTTAGTTTATCAAGAGACCCAGTACTTC
CDR3aa: CASSLVYQETQYF

d_gene: TRBD2
abundance: once
v_gene: TRBV6-5
j_gene: TRBJ2-7
CDR3nt: TGTGCCAGCAGAGGGACTAGCGGGGCCTACGAGCAGTACTTC
CDR3aa: CASRGTSGAYEQYF

d_gene: -
abundance: -
v_gene: TRBV7-2
j_gene: TRBJ2-4
CDR3nt: TGTGCCAGCAGCTCAGCGGGCAGTATGATAGCCAAAAACATTCAGTACTTC
CDR3aa: CASSSAGSMIAKNIQYF

d_gene: TRBD2
abundance: -
v_gene: TRBV19
j_gene: TRBJ2-3
CDR3nt: TGTGCCAGTAGATCCGAAGGTCGGCGGGGGGGCTCTGATACGCAGTATTTT
CDR3aa: CASRSEGRRGGSDTQYF

d_gene: -
abundance: -
v_gene: TRBV19
j_gene: TRBJ1-1
CDR3nt: TGTGCCAGTAGTATAGATTTGGGGACTAACACTGAAGCTTTCTTT
CDR3aa: CASSIDLGTNTEAFF

d_gene: -
abundance: -
v_gene: TRBV16
j_gene: TRBJ1-1
CDR3nt: TGTGCCAGCGAAGGACAAATGAACACTGAAGCTTTCTTT
CDR3aa: CASEGQMNTEAFF

d_gene: -
abundance: -
v_gene: TRBV7-2
j_gene: TRBJ1-1
CDR3nt: TGTGCCAGCAGCGCGCGGACAGAAGCAGGCGCTGAAGCTTTCTTT
CDR3aa: CASSARTEAGAEAFF

d_gene: -
abundance: -
v_gene: TRBV6-2/TRBV6-3
j_gene: TRBJ1-6
CDR3nt: TGTGCCAGCAGTTACTCGACGGGAACCCTCCACTTT
CDR3aa: CASSYSTGTLHF

d_gene: -
abundance: -
v_gene: TRBV5-6
j_gene: TRBJ1-1
CDR3nt: TGTGCCAGCAGCTCAGCGATGGCGAACACTGAAGCTTTCTTT
CDR3aa: CASSSAMANTEAFF

d_gene: TRBD2
abundance: -
v_gene: TRBV25-1
j_gene: TRBJ2-5
CDR3nt: TGTGCCAGCAGTGCCCTAGCGGGGGGTTTACAAGAGACCCAGTACTTC
CDR3aa: CASSALAGGLQETQYF

d_gene: -
abundance: -
v_gene: TRBV21-1
j_gene: TRBJ1-3
CDR3nt: TGTGCCAGCAGCGGCCGACCTTCACGGGGTTTGGAAAACACCATATATTTT
CDR3aa: CASSGRPSRGLENTIYF

d_gene: -
abundance: once
v_gene: TRBV12-3/TRBV12-4
j_gene: TRBJ2-7
CDR3nt: TGTGCCAGCAGCCCGACAGGAAGCGAGCAGTACTTC
CDR3aa: CASSPTGSEQYF